Listed below are T cell receptor beta chains from one sample, sequenced in a study of OX40 agonist ivuxolimab in advanced cancers. Sequencing used immunoSEQ multiplex PCR; TCRdb keeps in-frame clones, though not all of them. The sample has tens of thousands of clones, roughly 90% seen once. The sequenced sample was CD4+ or CD8+ T cells sorted from blood, obtained in a trial of the OX40 agonist ivuxolimab. These receptors were obtained from an adult with an advanced solid tumor such as melanoma, head and neck, liver or kidney cancer. Both conserved end residues are part of each CDR3. D genes are given only for firm matches. The listing skips clone size in some rows; elsewhere it reads once, few, many or a size class.

CASSPRGGIVNTGELFF,TGCGCCAGCAGCCCCCGGGGGGGGATTGTGAACACCGGGGAGCTGTTTTTT,TRBD2,TRBV4-1,TRBJ2-2,once
CASSHRPGLGPNEQFF,TGTGCCAGCAGTCATAGACCGGGACTAGGACCCAATGAGCAGTTCTTC,TRBD2,TRBV14,TRBJ2-1,NA
CASSPRQRGGAYEQYF,TGTGCCAGCTCACCACGACAACGGGGTGGCGCCTACGAGCAGTACTTC,NA,TRBV18,TRBJ2-7,NA
CASSTWTGVGTGELFF,TGTGCCAGCAGCACCTGGACAGGGGTGGGCACCGGGGAGCTGTTTTTT,TRBD1,TRBV11-3,TRBJ2-2,NA
CASSLAGRGGYTF,TGCGCCAGCAGCTTGGCTGGCAGGGGAGGCTACACCTTC,NA,TRBV5-1,TRBJ1-2,NA
CATRDRGYEETQYF,TGTGCCACCAGGGACAGGGGGTATGAAGAGACCCAGTACTTC,TRBD1,TRBV27,TRBJ2-5,NA
CASSNCAGAPWEQYF,TGTGCCAGCAGCAATTGTGCGGGGGCCCCTTGGGAGCAGTACTTC,NA,TRBV21-1,TRBJ2-7,NA
CATSRDPGPQETQYF,TGTGCCACCAGCAGAGACCCGGGCCCTCAAGAGACCCAGTACTTC,NA,TRBV15,TRBJ2-5,NA
CATSRDQNRGQETQYF,TGTGCCACCAGCAGAGATCAAAACAGAGGGCAAGAGACCCAGTACTTC,NA,TRBV15,TRBJ2-5,NA
CASSLAGTVHDTQYF,TGTGCCAGCAGCTTAGCGGGGACAGTACACGATACGCAGTATTTT,TRBD1,TRBV7-9,TRBJ2-3,NA
CASSEKTGGTDTQYF,TGCGCCAGCAGTGAGAAAACAGGGGGAACAGATACGCAGTATTTT,TRBD1,TRBV10-1,TRBJ2-3,NA
CASRPLRDYEQYF,TGTGCCAGCAGGCCCCTAAGGGACTACGAGCAGTACTTC,NA,TRBV27,TRBJ2-7,NA
CASSGTRAGIHGYTF,TGTGCCAGCAGCGGAACGAGAGCTGGGATCCATGGCTACACCTTC,NA,TRBV5-5,TRBJ1-2,NA
CASLTELYGYTF,TGTGCCAGCCTAACAGAGTTATATGGCTACACCTTC,NA,TRBV19,TRBJ1-2,NA
CASSGDGDQPQHF,TGTGCCAGCTCAGGGGACGGGGATCAGCCCCAGCATTTT,NA,TRBV18,TRBJ1-5,few
CASSVVGLASVTSSTDTQYF,TGTGCCAGCAGCGTAGTCGGTTTGGCTAGCGTAACGTCTAGCACAGATACGCAGTATTTT,NA,TRBV9,TRBJ2-3,NA
CASSARSGSRDEQFF,TGTGCCAGCAGCGCTCGGAGCGGGAGTCGGGATGAGCAGTTCTTC,TRBD2,TRBV7-3,TRBJ2-1,NA
CASSVDRGGNEKLFF,TGTGCCAGCAGCGTAGACCGAGGGGGGAATGAAAAACTGTTTTTT,NA,TRBV9,TRBJ1-4,NA
CASSLRGSGVRTGELFF,TGTGCCAGCAGTTTAAGGGGTAGTGGGGTACGCACCGGGGAGCTGTTTTTT,NA,TRBV28,TRBJ2-2,NA
CASSLDRVGYGYTF,TGTGCCAGCAGCTTAGACAGGGTCGGCTATGGCTACACCTTC,TRBD1,TRBV5-6,TRBJ1-2,NA
CASSLASGASYEQYF,TGCGCCAGCAGCCTCGCTAGCGGAGCCTCCTACGAGCAGTACTTC,TRBD2,TRBV4-1,TRBJ2-7,NA
CASRLSLQGDGANVLTF,TGTGCCAGCAGGCTAAGCCTACAGGGAGACGGGGCCAACGTCCTGACTTTC,NA,TRBV2,TRBJ2-6,NA
CASSLDTESAEAFF,TGCGCCAGCAGCTTGGATACGGAAAGCGCTGAAGCTTTCTTT,NA,TRBV5-1,TRBJ1-1,NA
CASMDTNSYEQYF,TGTGCCAGCATGGACACAAACTCCTACGAGCAGTACTTC,NA,TRBV5-6,TRBJ2-7,NA
CASGRGTGGFNEQFF,TGTGCCAGCGGCCGAGGGACAGGGGGTTTTAATGAGCAGTTCTTC,TRBD1,TRBV2,TRBJ2-1,few
CASTESGNTEAFF,TGTGCCAGCACCGAATCGGGGAACACTGAAGCTTTCTTT,NA,TRBV7-9,TRBJ1-1,NA
CASRPTGGGETQYF,TGTGCCAGCAGGCCGACAGGGGGCGGAGAGACCCAGTACTTC,TRBD1,TRBV13,TRBJ2-5,NA
CASSASPGTGELFF,TGTGCCAGCAGCGCCTCTCCGGGGACCGGGGAGCTGTTTTTT,NA,TRBV6-4,TRBJ2-2,few
CASQRSASAYEQYF,TGTGCCAGCCAGAGGTCGGCAAGTGCCTACGAGCAGTACTTC,NA,TRBV6-5,TRBJ2-7,NA
CASGLGGPTEAFF,TGTGCTAGTGGCCTAGGGGGGCCAACTGAAGCTTTCTTT,NA,TRBV12-5,TRBJ1-1,NA
CASSSWEGQETQYF,TGTGCCAGCAGCTCATGGGAGGGGCAGGAGACCCAGTACTTC,TRBD2,TRBV7-2,TRBJ2-5,once
CASSLGLMNTEAFF,TGTGCCAGCAGTTTAGGGCTGATGAACACTGAAGCTTTCTTT,NA,TRBV28,TRBJ1-1,NA
CASSLGQGFTDTQYF,TGTGCCAGCAGCTTGGGTCAGGGCTTCACAGATACGCAGTATTTT,NA,TRBV5-6,TRBJ2-3,NA
CASSRAGQGQETQYF,TGCGCCAGCAGCCGGGCGGGGCAGGGGCAAGAGACCCAGTACTTC,NA,TRBV5-1,TRBJ2-5,NA
CASSPSPLQGTGNTIYF,TGTGCCAGCTCACCCTCCCCTTTACAGGGTACTGGAAACACCATATATTTT,NA,TRBV18,TRBJ1-3,NA
CASSPLLSSSDTQYF,TGTGCCAGCAGCCCCCTATTGAGTAGTTCAGATACGCAGTATTTT,NA,TRBV28,TRBJ2-3,NA
CASSPGGLAYGYTF,TGTGCCAGCAGCCCCGGGGGACTGGCCTATGGCTACACCTTC,NA,TRBV7-3,TRBJ1-2,NA
CASSIGRDGQETQYF,TGTGCCAGTAGTATCGGCCGGGACGGACAAGAGACCCAGTACTTC,NA,TRBV19,TRBJ2-5,NA